This paragraph reports one T cell receptor (beta chain). This record belongs to a study of blood T cells in healthy people across ages. Sample-barcoded 5' priming and a J-beta primer mix drove a second PCR of about 6 to 12 cycles. TCRdb recomputed calls from the 5' RACE reads with MiXCR, one row per CDR3 protein. The repertoire holds roughly 900,000 distinct CDR3 sequences, with about 28% as singletons. Germline V CDR1 and CDR2: SNHLY, FYNNEI. The CDR3 is 13 residues long. V lost 6 bases to trimming and J lost 6 bases, with 9 bases between them. The draw of peripheral blood yielded ten milliliters from each donor. Researchers report isolating at least 7 million PBMCs per sample.

Sequencing used blood. This sequence joins TRBV2 and TRBJ1-6, with unresolved D. The clonotype comes from an elderly woman in good health. CDR3 protein: CASREGPNSPLHF. The CDR3 DNA reads TGTGCCAGCAGAGAGGGCCCTAATTCACCCCTCCACTTT.